This T cell receptor (beta chain) emerged from a study of blood T cell repertoires in COVID-19 (dated by TCRdb to the early 2020s). A note on the overall study: Samples covering the acute and convalescent phases of COVID-19 were provided by collaborators in the United States, Italy and Spain. The prospective study material was composed of cDNA or gDNA derived from T cells, B-cell-depleted T cells, or PBMCs. The dataset comprised deeply sampled blood TCRbeta repertoires from subjects exposed to, actively infected with, or recovered from COVID-19. The repertoires were made available in a free public database intended to serve as a resource for research on the immune response to SARS-CoV-2. Samples were obtained from the ongoing ImmuneRACE study (first 160 participants) and from some 1,200 subjects provided by 6 global collaborators. Nearly every sample came with metadata listing a de-identified subject ID, COVID-19 status, age in years and sex. Where available, HLA class I and class II types were obtained from metadata supplied by the sample provider rather than from assay-based typing.

Summary of the overall study and its limitations: How much clinical and demographic metadata was included differed by source and by participant, and the metadata was provided uncurated.

About this clone: Its antigen is not yet known. No much larger clone exists at a distance of one base, and base qualities are not known.

The immunoSEQ Assay, a bias-controlled multiplex PCR, was used to amplify TCRbeta CDR3 regions from genomic DNA. Per the original workflow: The number of nucleated cells in each sample was estimated by amplification of reference gene primers within the assay. To quantify the absolute abundance of each unique TCRbeta CDR3 rearrangement, sequence reads were collapsed and filtered. For each sample, productive Simpson clonality was calculated as the square root of Simpson's diversity index over productive rearrangements. TCRdb holds this immuneACCESS table with in-frame rearrangements only. Some clones are missing; in checked studies, unresolved V genes explain under half, and the rest has no known cause. Clone size and V and J calls were adopted from that table, with D and trimming inferred from the DNA. The sample table lists some 73,000 clones, around nine tenths of them with a count of one. Clones ranked in the top ten supply 13% of the sample.

According to the germline V gene (reference sequence), CDR1 reads SGHKS and CDR2 reads YYEKEE. There are 13 amino acids in the CDR3, from cysteine to phenylalanine inclusive. This entry keeps only the CDR3 DNA: 39 bases, framed from base 1. V and J are truncated by 9 bases and 4 bases respectively, leaving an intervening sequence of 15 bases. Collaborating institutions collected whole blood in K2EDTA tubes following their own protocols. For TCRbeta analysis, collaborators shipped samples as frozen whole blood, isolated PBMCs, or DNA extracted from either of those sample types. This TCR derives from a woman aged 55-69 years with acute or convalescent COVID-19. This chain joins TRBV5-5 to TRBJ2-3; the D region possibly corresponds to TRBD2 (6 bases align). Sequences were obtained from peripheral blood. At the DNA level, the sequence is TGTGCCACCTCACTGGGAGGTGCAGATACGCAGTATTTT. It translates as CATSLGGADTQYF. The reference TRBV5-5 and TRBJ2-3 proteins fill in what lies around the CDR3, so the full variable domain reads DAGVTQSPTHLIKTRGQQVTLRCSPISGHKSVSWYQQVLGQGPQFIFQYYEKEERGRGNFPDRFSARQFPNYSSELNVNALLLGDSALYLCATSLGGADTQYFGPGTRLTVL.